The TCR beta chain under discussion was sequenced for a study of shared clonotypes between healthy human individuals. Study-wide results and limits: Unshared clonotypes carried lower generation probabilities than those common to all four donors. Naive subsets generally had larger estimated richness than memory subsets.

Per germline, CDR1 MNHNY and CDR2 SVGAGI (reference sequence). The CDR3 is 14 residues long. Trimming cost V 5 bases and J 0 bases, with 10 bases left between them. The investigators split CD4+ cells into a CD45RA+ naive subset and a CD45RA-negative memory subset. Note on this clone: Its antigen is not identified.

Produced via immunoSEQ multiplex PCR; TCRdb's table is partial and in-frame only. The profile shows 2 million to 2.5 million clones, 90% to 97% of them singletons. The sequence derives from a man younger than 30 in good health. Sequences were obtained from naive CD4+ T cells sorted from blood. The subset is: CD45RA+ positively selected. The chain uses TRBV6-6 and TRBJ1-2; D unclear. The DNA for the CDR3 is TGTGCCAGCAGTCTCGGCGGTTCTAACTATGGCTACACCTTC. Residues: CASSLGGSNYGYTF.